Following are 12 T cell receptor beta chains from one sample sequenced in a study of cytomegalovirus exposure and HLA in healthy donors. PCR used 60 Vbeta primers and 13 Jbeta primers. The method was immunoSEQ multiplex PCR; TCRdb's version includes in-frame clones alone and lacks a portion of them. Altogether 74,000 or so clones are present, around 63% being singletons, with the ten largest covering approximately 2.2%. Sequenced sample: PBMCs. These receptor sequences come from a woman younger than 45 in good health and CMV-seronegative.

The chain is built from TRBV29-1 and TRBJ2-5; a possible D gene is TRBD2 (5 bases). The germline V gene has CDR1 SQVTM and CDR2 ANQGSEA. This CDR3 has 14 amino acids. V lost 0 bases, J lost 1 base, and 9 bases lay in between. CDR3 DNA sequence: TGCAGCGTTGAAGATCTTGGGAGCCAAGAGACCCAGTACTTC. It codes for CSVEDLGSQETQYF.

The chain recombines TRBV5-4 with TRBJ1-1; no firm D call. This CDR3 region has 13 residues. The germline CDR1 and CDR2 sequences are SGHNT and YYREEE (reference sequence). Trimming shortened V by 0 bases and J by 1 base, and 4 bases separated the two germline ends. Here the CDR3 DNA reads TGTGCCAGCAGCTTGGGGCCGAACACTGAAGCTTTCTTT. Translation: CASSLGPNTEAFF.

This clone was seen a handful of times. The chain joins TRBV10-3 to TRBJ2-7; D perhaps matches TRBD2 (5 bases). Germline V gives CDR1 ENHRY, CDR2 SYGVKD. This CDR3 contains 12 residues. Trimming shortened V by 5 bases and J by 5 bases, and 10 bases separated the two germline ends. The CDR3 protein is CAISLSGNEQYF. In nucleotides, the CDR3 is TGTGCCATCAGTCTATCGGGGAACGAGCAGTACTTC.

The chain carries TRBV19 and TRBJ2-1; 11 bases fit TRBD2. CDR1 LNHDA and CDR2 SQIVND come from the germline V gene (reference sequence). The trim removed 6 bases at V and 4 bases at J, leaving 5 bases unmatched. This CDR3 has 15 residues. Here the CDR3 reads CASRPSSGGYNEQFF. DNA for the CDR3: TGTGCCAGTAGACCTTCTAGCGGGGGGTACAATGAGCAGTTCTTC.

The chain is built from TRBV15 and TRBJ2-6, with 8 bases identical to TRBD1. CDR3 length: 16 residues. The germline gives CDR1 LNHNV, CDR2 YYDKDF (reference sequence). J was trimmed by 1 base and V by 8 bases; bases with no gene match: 7. The CDR3 nucleotides read TGTGCCACCTCCCCGGACAGGGAGTCTGGGGCCAACGTCCTGACTTTC. This sequence encodes CATSPDRESGANVLTF.

V and J are TRBV27 and TRBJ1-2, with D possibly being TRBD1 (5 bases). Germline values: CDR1 MNHEY, CDR2 SMNVEV (reference sequence). The CDR3 totals 15 residues. The V gene lost 0 bases and the J gene lost 8 bases, with 16 bases spanning the gap. CDR3 sequence (DNA): TGTGCCAGCAGTTTATCGCGAAGGGGAAGCTACGGCTACACCTTC. Encoded protein: CASSLSRRGSYGYTF.

V and J are TRBV11-2 and TRBJ2-3, with D perhaps matching TRBD1 (5 bases). The V end was cut by 5 bases, the J end by 7 bases, with 22 bases between. Germline V gene data show CDR1 as SGHAT and CDR2 as FQNNGV. The CDR3 covers 16 residues. CDR3 residues: CASSPTMGRDWNTQYF. Here the CDR3 DNA reads TGTGCCAGCAGCCCAACTATGGGCAGGGATTGGAATACGCAGTATTTT.

This chain connects TRBV5-1 to TRBJ2-1; D gene uncertain. V was pared by 0 bases and J by 2 bases, with 6 bases between. The CDR3 has 14 amino acids. Germline V gene lookup returns CDR1 SGHRS and CDR2 YFSETQ. DNA for the CDR3: TGCGCCAGCAGCTTGGACAGAGCCTACAATGAGCAGTTCTTC. Protein sequence: CASSLDRAYNEQFF.

The table lists this clone with a count of one. The chain joins TRBV4-1 to TRBJ1-5; perhaps TRBD1 as D (6 bases). Per the germline V gene, CDR1 is MGHRA and CDR2 is YSYEKL. The CDR3 has 15 amino acids. With 0 bases removed from V and 7 bases from J, the gap between germline ends came to 13 bases. The CDR3 DNA reads TGCGCCAGCAGCCAAGAGGGGGGGCCCGGGCAGCCCCAGCATTTT. The encoded protein is CASSQEGGPGQPQHF.

The chain couples TRBV6-1 to TRBJ2-7, with D tentatively TRBD2 (6 bases). The CDR3 contains 14 residues. CDR1 and CDR2 from the germline V gene are MNHNS and SASEGT. V lost 6 bases, J lost 0 bases, and 12 bases lay in between. CDR3 sequence: CASSDGDFSYEQYF. The CDR3 DNA sequence: TGTGCCAGCAGCGACGGGGACTTCTCCTACGAGCAGTACTTC.

J is TRBJ1-2 and V is TRBV6-5; possibly TRBD1 for D (5 bases). The germline CDR1 and CDR2 sequences are MNHEY and SVGAGI. The length of the CDR3 is 13 residues. The V end was cut by 5 bases, the J end by 1 base, with 8 bases between. CDR3 in DNA: TGTGCCAGCAGTCGCAGGGTTAACTATGGCTACACCTTC. Protein sequence: CASSRRVNYGYTF.

The rearrangement joins TRBV7-8 to TRBJ1-5, with D maybe TRBD1 (6 bases). The CDR3 runs 16 residues. V was clipped by 4 bases and J by 4 bases, with 17 bases between them. Germline values: CDR1 SGHVS, CDR2 FQNEAQ. The CDR3 region has the DNA TGTGCCAGCAGCTCTAGTCCGGGGGGGCGGAATCAGCCCCAGCATTTT. Translation: CASSSSPGGRNQPQHF.